The entry below gives a single TCR beta chain sequence along with its context. Blood specimens came from baseline, cycle 4 day 1, and cycle 7 day 1. Sequencing used immunoSEQ multiplex PCR; TCRdb keeps in-frame clones, though not all of them. The table has some 54,000 clones, 70% to 90% seen once; the top ten hold 11% to 15%. This specimen comes from a study of OX40 agonist ivuxolimab in advanced cancers. Trimming cost V 5 bases and J 3 bases, with 15 bases left between them. The CDR3 is made up of 15 amino acids. Germline values: CDR1 SGHDT, CDR2 YYEEEE. The chain combines TRBV5-6 with TRBJ2-1; D perhaps matches TRBD2 (5 bases). This specimen was CD4+ or CD8+ T cells sorted from blood, taken in a trial of the OX40 agonist ivuxolimab. This clonotype was obtained from an adult with an advanced solid tumor such as melanoma, head and neck, liver or kidney cancer. The chain's CDR3 is CASREAALFYNEQFF. CDR3 DNA sequence: TGTGCCAGCAGGGAGGCAGCCCTTTTCTACAATGAGCAGTTCTTC.